This TCR beta chain derives from a study of blood T cells in healthy people across ages. Primed by a sample-barcoded 5' primer and a J-beta primer mix, a second PCR proceeded for about 6 to 12 cycles. One entry per CDR3 protein results from TCRdb running MiXCR on the 5' RACE reads. The top ten clones hold approximately 23% of a sample with approximately 770,000 distinct CDR3 sequences, about three fifths of them seen once. The CDR3 consists of 15 residues. Germline assignment: CDR1 SGHTA and CDR2 FQGNSA. The sample consisted of blood. V is TRBV7-2 and J is TRBJ2-7, with a weak D call TRBD2 (5 bases). The J call is uncertain, as TRBJ2-5 better fits the DNA end. This TCR was sampled from a man aged 25-45 years in good health. For the CDR3, the DNA is TGTGCCAGCAGCTTAGGTGCGGGTTTCGAAGAGACCCAGTACTTC. It encodes CASSLGAGFEETQYF.